This TCR beta chain was profiled in a study of CD8+CD57+ T cells in acquired aplastic anemia. Many counts were recorded for this clonotype. CDR3 and TCR beta VDJ profiling relied on a genomic DNA template. From the reads, TCRdb called clonotypes with MiXCR, one entry per CDR3 protein. The profile shows 100,000 to 130,000 distinct CDR3 sequences, roughly 51% of them singletons. Deletions cut 6 bases from V and 4 bases from J, with 16 bases between. CDR1 and CDR2 from the germline V gene are MNHNS and SASEGT. This CDR3 region has 15 residues. This chain uses TRBV6-1 with TRBJ1-3, with D unresolved. The source material was sorted CD4+, CD8+, or CD8+CD57+ T cells (not recorded which) from PBMCs. This clonotype originated in a human donor in good health, serving as a control. For the CDR3, the DNA is TGTGCCAGCAGAGACCCAGGCCCTACAGGAAACACCATATATTTT. It yields the protein CASRDPGPTGNTIYF.